This T cell receptor beta chain is drawn from a study of patients and donors after allogeneic stem cell transplantation (dated by TCRdb to about 2020). This clonotype was found a few times. Its recognized antigen is unknown. No much larger clone exists at a distance of one base, and base qualities are not known. Per the germline V gene, ENHRY is the CDR1 and SYGVKD is the CDR2. CDR3 length: 11 amino acids, cysteine to phenylalanine. Left in the record is the CDR3 DNA by itself, 33 bases read in frame from the first base. V drops 6 bases and J drops 8 bases, leaving 10 bases in between. The library was obtained by RT-PCR. TCRdb lists the instrument as NextSeq 550. TCRdb passed the public sequencing reads through fastp at Q25 and MiXCR, retaining productive beta sequences. Every CDR3 protein is listed once, alongside the most common genes and DNA of its rows. This sample is represented by about 200,000 distinct CDR3 sequences; around 41% of them were singletons. In total, the top ten clones hold approximately 10% of the sample.

The source of this sequence is a human donor who was either an allogeneic HSCT recipient or a stem cell or donor lymphocyte infusion donor (not recorded which). It is not recorded whose cells these are; they may come from a transplant donor. The sequenced sample was blood, either unsorted or a sorted T cell fraction (not recorded which). The V gene is TRBV10-3 and the J gene is TRBJ1-1, with the D gene too uncertain to name. At the DNA level, the sequence is TGTGCCATCAGATCCGGATACGAAGCTTTCTTT. The resulting protein is CAIRSGYEAFF.